The clone carrying this T cell receptor beta chain showed up many times. What it recognizes is unknown. The sample belongs to a study of T-cell reconstitution after alpha-beta-depleted transplantation in children. Notes on the study in general: It was surviving recipient T cells and thymic progenitors that gave some patients high TCRbeta diversity at day 60. Where alpha-beta T cells came from about two months after transplant was reportedly several hundred expanded graft clones. The authors attributed T-cell counts and diversity one year after transplant mostly to newly produced T cells.

This CDR3 region has 13 residues. Per the germline V gene, CDR1 is SGHRS and CDR2 is YFSETQ. V was shortened by 2 bases and J by 3 bases, with 7 bases between the two germline ends. The authors prepared the TCRbeta library with unique molecular identifiers. TCRdb processed the PCR reads anew with MiXCR; each CDR3 protein has one entry. The table lists approximately 300,000 distinct CDR3 sequences, 11% of them singletons, with 20% to 30% in the top ten. The sequencing used peripheral blood, collected 180 days after TCRalphabeta/CD19-depleted stem cell transplant. The receptor was isolated from a male patient aged 2-10 years who had a stem cell transplant for chronic granulomatous disease, so the T cells may come from the graft donor. This chain links TRBV5-1 with TRBJ2-3; no clear D. DNA for the CDR3: TGCGCCAGCAGCTTTACCAGGACAGATACGCAGTATTTT. It encodes CASSFTRTDTQYF.